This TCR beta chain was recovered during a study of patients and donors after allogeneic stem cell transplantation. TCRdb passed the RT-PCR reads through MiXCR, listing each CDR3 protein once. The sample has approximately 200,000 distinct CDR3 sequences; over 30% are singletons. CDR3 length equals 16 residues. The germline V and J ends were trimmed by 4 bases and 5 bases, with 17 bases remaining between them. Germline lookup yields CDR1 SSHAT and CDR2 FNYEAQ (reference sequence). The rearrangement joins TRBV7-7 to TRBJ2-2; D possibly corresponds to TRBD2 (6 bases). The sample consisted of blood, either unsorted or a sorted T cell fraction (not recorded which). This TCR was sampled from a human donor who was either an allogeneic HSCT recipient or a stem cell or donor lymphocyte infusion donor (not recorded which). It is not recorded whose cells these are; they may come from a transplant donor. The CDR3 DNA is TGTGCCAGCAGCTCCTTGGAGGGCTTCCAAACCGGGGAGCTGTTTTTT. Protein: CASSSLEGFQTGELFF.